Below, 25 T cell receptor beta chains from the same sample are listed, as sequenced in a study of CD8 T cells in ankylosing spondylitis. TCRdb independently ran MiXCR on the 5' RACE reads; one entry per CDR3 protein. This table holds about 240,000 distinct CDR3 sequences, 8% to 10% found once. Sequenced sample: blood, either unsorted or a sorted T cell fraction (not recorded which). The receptors were gathered from a female donor with ankylosing spondylitis or in good health (not recorded which).

This clonotype turned up a few times. The chain joins TRBV2 to TRBJ2-5; D unresolved. CDR1 is SNHLY and CDR2 is FYNNEI in the germline V gene. Deletions cut 8 bases from V and 4 bases from J, with 11 bases between. The CDR3 totals 12 residues. CDR3 coding DNA: TGTGCCAGCGGGATACGGTCAGAGACCCAGTACTTC. Residues: CASGIRSETQYF.

This clonotype was counted ten times or more. The rearrangement links TRBV6-2 or TRBV6-3 to TRBJ1-2; tentatively, D is TRBD1 (6 bases). The CDR3 has 11 amino acids. CDR1 and CDR2 (germline): MNHEY, SVGEGT. Trimming removed 5 bases from V and 13 bases from J, with 14 bases in between. As DNA, the CDR3 is TGTGCCAGCAGTACGGACGGGGGCAGCACCTTC. As protein: CASSTDGGSTF.

This clonotype was seen ten or more times. This chain connects TRBV28 to TRBJ1-1, with no clear D. CDR1 and CDR2 (germline): MDHEN, SYDVKM. Trimming removed 6 bases at V and 1 base at J, with 3 bases between. This CDR3 region has 11 residues. The CDR3 bases are TGTGCCAGCAGACAGAACACTGAAGCTTTCTTT. As protein: CASRQNTEAFF.

This clonotype has only a few counts. The chain recombines TRBV11-1 with TRBJ2-1; TRBD2 matches at 8 bases. The CDR3 is 18 amino acids. From germline, CDR1 is SGHAT and CDR2 FQDESV (reference sequence). V lost 5 bases to trimming and J lost 9 bases; unmatched junction nucleotides: 21. The CDR3 reads CASSTFPLTAGARVEQFF. DNA of the CDR3: TGTGCCAGCAGCACTTTCCCCTTAACAGCGGGAGCGAGAGTTGAGCAGTTCTTC.

The genes are TRBV6-2 or TRBV6-3 and TRBJ2-1, with D tentatively TRBD2 (6 bases). CDR3 length: 14 residues. The V gene lost 6 bases and the J gene lost 4 bases, with 13 bases spanning the gap. Germline assignment: CDR1 MNHEY and CDR2 SVGEGT. CDR3 sequence: CASSPGLPYNEQFF. The CDR3 DNA sequence: TGTGCCAGCAGCCCGGGACTGCCTTACAATGAGCAGTTCTTC.

This clonotype has ten or more counts. This chain joins TRBV12-3 or TRBV12-4 and TRBJ1-2, with unresolved D. With 4 bases removed from V and 4 bases from J, the gap between germline ends came to 7 bases. The CDR3 has 12 residues. In DNA, the CDR3 is TGTGCCAGCAGTTCGGACGCCTATGGCTACACCTTC. Translation: CASSSDAYGYTF.

Regarding this clonotype: A junction boundary mismatches the germline segment, possibly from a read error. The chain joins TRBV10-2 to TRBJ2-1, with D perhaps matching TRBD2 (6 bases). The germline V gene has CDR1 WSHSY and CDR2 SAAADI. The CDR3 length is 17 residues. In nucleotides, the CDR3 is TGCGCCAGCAGTGGGGGACCGCGGCGGGGCCAGGGCAATGCGCAGTTCTTC. Translating gives CASSGGPRRGQGNAQFF.

There are many counts of this clonotype. The V call is TRBV5-1, the J call TRBJ2-2; 9 nucleotides line up with TRBD2. The CDR3 loop spans 17 amino acids. Germline CDR1 SGHRS, CDR2 YFSETQ. V trimming: 0 bases; J trimming: 4 bases; junction bases outside the gene matches: 7. CDR3 DNA sequence: TGCGCCAGCAGCTTGGTCTTAGCGGGAGAGTCCACCGGGGAGCTGTTTTTT. Translation gives CASSLVLAGESTGELFF.

The table lists this clonotype with many counts. V usage is TRBV7-8 and J usage is TRBJ2-1, with a possible D match to TRBD2 (5 bases). The germline CDR1 and CDR2 sequences are SGHVS and FQNEAQ. There are 15 residues in the CDR3. The ends were cut back, 4 bases at V and 5 bases at J, with 15 bases in the middle. Written as DNA, the CDR3 is TGTGCCAGCAGCTCCCGGAGGATAGTGAACAATGAGCAGTTCTTC. Its translation is CASSSRRIVNNEQFF.

There are many counts of this clonotype. CDR3: CASSLALAGSAGELFF. In DNA, the CDR3 is TGTGCCAGCAGCTTAGCCCTAGCGGGATCGGCCGGGGAGCTGTTTTTT. This chain joins TRBV7-2 and TRBJ2-2, with TRBD2 identical over 9 bases. This CDR3 has 16 residues. Germline-derived CDR1 and CDR2 are SGHTA and FQGNSA. V lost 0 bases and J lost 6; bases outside the gene matches: 5.

This clonotype was picked up many times. This sequence joins TRBV5-1 and TRBJ1-1; possibly TRBD1 for D (6 bases). Germline CDR1 is SGHRS and CDR2 is YFSETQ. Trimming took 5 bases from V and 0 from J, leaving 11 bases between them. The CDR3 runs 14 residues. In DNA, the CDR3 is TGCGCCAGCAGAATGGACAGACTGAACACTGAAGCTTTCTTT. Translating gives CASRMDRLNTEAFF.

This clonotype appeared many times. V usage is TRBV20-1 and J usage is TRBJ1-1; a weak D match, TRBD1 (6 bases). V was clipped by 5 bases and J by 2 bases, with 9 bases between them. This CDR3 region has 12 residues. Looked up from germline, CDR1 is DFQATT and CDR2 is SNEGSKA (reference sequence). The CDR3 DNA sequence: TGCAGTGCTCAACAGGGAAACACTGAAGCTTTCTTT. Translation: CSAQQGNTEAFF.

This clonotype came up many times. One end of the junction does not line up with germline, which may come from a read error. This chain connects TRBV5-1 to TRBJ1-1; a weak D match, TRBD1 (5 bases). This CDR3 is built from 14 residues. Looked up from germline, CDR1 is SGHRS and CDR2 is YFSETQ. The CDR3 loop is CASSPGQMNTEAFF. As DNA, the CDR3 is TGTGCCAGCAGCCCCGGACAAATGAACACTGAAGCTTTCTTT. Filled out from reference TRBV5-1 and TRBJ1-1, the complete variable domain reads KAGVTQTPRYLIKTRGQQVTLSCSPISGHRSVSWYQQTPGQGLQFLFEYFSETQRNKGNFPGRFSGRQFSNSRSEMNVSTLELGDSALYLCASSPGQMNTEAFFGQGTRLTVV.

To note about this clonotype: A much larger clone lies one base from this, so it may be a read error. CDR3 amino acids: CTSSGTGGSPYEQYF. The CDR3 DNA reads as TGTACCAGCAGCGGAACAGGGGGCTCCCCCTACGAGCAGTACTTC. The chain uses TRBV12-3 or TRBV12-4 and TRBJ2-7; 9 bases line up with TRBD1. This CDR3 has 15 amino acids.

This clonotype came up many times. V usage is TRBV12-3 or TRBV12-4 and J usage is TRBJ1-1; a possible D gene is TRBD1 (6 bases). The CDR3 totals 13 residues. V gave up 4 bases and J gave up 2 bases, with 8 bases separating them. CDR3: CASSSGENTEAFF. CDR3 sequence (DNA): TGTGCCAGCAGTTCAGGGGAAAACACTGAAGCTTTCTTT.

J is TRBJ2-7 and V is TRBV30, with TRBD2 identical over 9 bases. The CDR3 spans 13 residues. The V gene end was trimmed by 5 bases and the J gene end by 3 bases; junction bases not matched to a gene: 5. Per germline, CDR1 GTSNPN and CDR2 SVGIG (reference sequence). The DNA for the CDR3 is TGTGCCTGGGGGCTAGCGGGGATCTACGAGCAGTACTTC. It codes for CAWGLAGIYEQYF.

This clonotype was picked up many times. The J gene is TRBJ2-1, the V gene TRBV4-3; D not resolved. CDR1 is LGHNA, CDR2 YSLEER, per germline. The CDR3 runs 14 residues. V was cut by 3 bases and J by 7 bases, with 13 bases left in between. CDR3 loop: CASSQRRVSNEQFF. Here the CDR3 DNA reads TGCGCCAGCAGCCAGAGGAGAGTTTCGAATGAGCAGTTCTTC.

This clonotype was recorded a few times. This sequence joins TRBV7-9 and TRBJ2-5; TRBD2 agrees at 7 bases. Unmatched junction bases numbered 13, after V lost 5 bases and J lost 4 bases. Germline-derived CDR1 and CDR2 are SEHNR and FQNEAQ (reference sequence). The length of the CDR3 is 16 residues. The CDR3 region is CASSGLAARGVETQYF. CDR3 DNA: TGTGCCAGCAGCGGCCTAGCGGCTAGAGGAGTAGAGACCCAGTACTTC.

This clonotype was observed at least ten times. This chain links TRBV12-3 or TRBV12-4 with TRBJ2-7; tentatively, D is TRBD1 (6 bases). V was cut by 8 bases and J by 5 bases, with 22 bases left in between. CDR3 length: 15 amino acids. The CDR3 sequence: CASRAPQGKFNEQYF. CDR3 DNA sequence: TGTGCCAGCCGGGCCCCCCAGGGGAAATTCAACGAGCAGTACTTC.

The rearrangement joins TRBV7-6 to TRBJ2-5; D not resolved. The CDR3 covers 11 residues. The germline V gene has CDR1 SGHVS and CDR2 FNYEAQ. Deletions cut 3 bases from V and 7 bases from J, with 6 bases between. This chain's CDR3 is CASSFVGTQYF. The CDR3 region has the DNA TGTGCCAGCAGCTTTGTAGGGACCCAGTACTTC.

As for this clonotype: The junction departs from the called germline gene at one end, perhaps through a read error. This chain joins TRBV12-3 or TRBV12-4 and TRBJ2-4, with D possibly matching TRBD1 (5 bases). The CDR3 is 15 amino acids. This CDR3 reads CVSSQAGQPKNIQYF. The CDR3 region has the DNA TGTGTCAGCAGCCAAGCCGGACAACCCAAAAACATTCAGTACTTC.

About this clonotype: A much larger clone lies one base from this, so it may be a read error. The chain joins TRBV12-5 to TRBJ2-2; 7 bases map to TRBD1. The CDR3 runs to 16 residues. Germline values: CDR1 LGHNT, CDR2 FRNRAP. As DNA, the CDR3 is TGTGCTACTGGTTTGGATACAGGGGTTAACACCGGGGAGCTGTTTTTT. This gives the protein CATGLDTGVNTGELFF.

This clonotype was observed at least ten times. The chain carries TRBV15 and TRBJ2-1; 7 nucleotides align to TRBD2. The CDR3 length is 17 residues. Germline V gene lookup returns CDR1 LNHNV and CDR2 YYDKDF (reference sequence). With V trimmed by 2 bases and J by 6 bases, 13 bases remained unmatched. CDR3 sequence (DNA): TGTGCCACCAGCAGACCCCTAGGACTAGGAGTTTCCAATGAGCAGTTCTTC. Translation gives CATSRPLGLGVSNEQFF.

This clonotype was recorded at least ten times. This chain connects TRBV6-1 to TRBJ2-1; 9 bases match TRBD2. J lost 3 bases, V lost 7 bases, and 10 bases had no gene match. The CDR3 sequence is 16 residues long. The germline CDR1 and CDR2 sequences are MNHNS and SASEGT. In nucleotides, the CDR3 is TGTGCCAGCATGCGCGGGGGGGATGCTTTCTACAATGAGCAGTTCTTC. Amino acids: CASMRGGDAFYNEQFF.

This clonotype was picked up many times. This chain connects TRBV28 to TRBJ2-3; 9 bases fit TRBD2. The CDR3 runs 15 residues. The V gene's germline CDR1 is MDHEN and CDR2 SYDVKM. V shed 3 bases and J 4 bases; nucleotides not matched to a gene: 5. The CDR3 DNA reads as TGTGCCAGCAGTTTCGCAGCGGGAGGTCCAGATACGCAGTATTTT. Translated, it gives CASSFAAGGPDTQYF.